One sample yielded the 8 T cell receptor beta chains listed below, sequenced in a study of T-cell memory formation after mild COVID-19. TCRdb independently ran MiXCR on the 5' RACE reads; one entry per CDR3 protein. This table has tens of thousands of distinct CDR3 sequences, over 8.5% appearing once. Material for sequencing was PBMCs or a T cell subset sorted from them (not recorded which). All receptors derive from an adult woman who had mild COVID-19 (a few samples of this study predate the infection). Cell type and time point are not known.

V is TRBV5-1 and J is TRBJ2-3, with TRBD1 as a possible D gene (6 bases). CDR1 and CDR2 (germline): SGHRS, YFSETQ. V was clipped by 2 bases and J by 7 bases, with 17 bases between them. The CDR3 has 15 amino acids. The CDR3 loop reads CASSLMTGALNTQYF. The CDR3 DNA is TGCGCCAGCAGCTTAATGACAGGCGCCCTGAATACGCAGTATTTT.

The J gene is TRBJ1-5, the V gene TRBV18, with D possibly TRBD1 on 5 matching bases. This CDR3 is 16 amino acids long. With 1 base removed from V and 1 base from J, the gap between germline ends came to 11 bases. Germline CDR1 is KGHSH and CDR2 is LQKENI. The chain's CDR3 is CASSPRGVGSNQPQHF. The CDR3 DNA sequence: TGTGCCAGCTCACCACGGGGGGTGGGGAGCAATCAGCCCCAGCATTTT.

This clonotype was seen only a few times. One end of the junction does not line up with germline, which may come from a read error. This rearrangement joins TRBV2 to TRBJ1-1; TRBD1 aligns across 12 bases. The CDR3 covers 16 residues. Germline CDR1 and CDR2: SNHLY and FYNNEI. Here the CDR3 DNA reads TGTGCCAGCAGCGAAGGGACAGGGGGCATGAACACTGAAGCTTTCTTT. Amino acids: CASSEGTGGMNTEAFF.

This clonotype has just a few counts. The chain links TRBV24-1 to TRBJ2-5, with a possible D match to TRBD1 (5 bases). The CDR3 covers 13 residues. CDR1 is KGHDR and CDR2 is SFDVKD in the germline V gene. Trimming stripped 4 bases from V and 2 bases from J, with 7 bases between. The CDR3 nucleotides read TGTGCCACCAGTGACCAGGGACAAGAGACCCAGTACTTC. This sequence encodes CATSDQGQETQYF.

The chain links TRBV20-1 to TRBJ1-5; D gene unclear. CDR1 and CDR2 (germline): DFQATT, SNEGSKA (reference sequence). This CDR3 spans 14 amino acids. V was clipped by 3 bases and J by 1 base, with 10 bases between them. The CDR3 DNA follows: TGCAGTGCTAGGACCGATATGAGCAATCAGCCCCAGCATTTT. Its translation: CSARTDMSNQPQHF.

This clonotype was recorded at least ten times. The chain has TRBV27 and TRBJ2-7, with D maybe TRBD2 (6 bases). The CDR3 is 16 residues long. Trimming shortened V by 2 bases and J by 2 bases, and 16 bases separated the two germline ends. Germline CDR1 is MNHEY and CDR2 is SMNVEV (reference sequence). The CDR3 reads CASSLAGRIGAYEQYF. CDR3 nucleotides: TGTGCCAGCAGTTTAGCTGGGAGGATTGGGGCCTACGAGCAGTACTTC.

The genes are TRBV3-1 and TRBJ1-2; no firm D call. The CDR3 totals 12 residues. Germline assignment: CDR1 LGHDT and CDR2 YNNKEL (reference sequence). Trimming cost V 1 base and J 8 bases, with 8 bases left between them. The CDR3 DNA reads as TGTGCCAGCAGCCAAGTGAACAGCGGCTACACCTTC. It is translated as CASSQVNSGYTF.

In this sample, this clonotype turned up a few times. The chain is built from TRBV7-9 and TRBJ2-7, with D perhaps TRBD1 (5 bases). The germline V gene encodes CDR1 SEHNR and CDR2 FQNEAQ (reference sequence). The V gene lost 3 bases and the J gene lost 3 bases, with 9 bases spanning the gap. The CDR3 is 13 residues long. DNA of the CDR3: TGTGCCAGCAGCTTGTCCAGGGACTACGAGCAGTACTTC. Translation: CASSLSRDYEQYF.